Following are 25 T cell receptor beta chains from one sample sequenced in a study of blood T cell repertoires in COVID-19. Clones were sequenced by immunoSEQ multiplex PCR, and TCRdb holds only the in-frame ones, with some missing. The sample has 25,000 to 30,000 clones; approximately 88% are singletons. The sample was peripheral blood. These receptors were obtained from a human donor in a cohort sampled during active COVID-19.

This clone was counted only a few times. This sequence joins TRBV19 and TRBJ1-2; D is uncertain. The CDR3 is made up of 15 amino acids. Trimming shortened V by 6 bases and J by 8 bases, and 22 bases separated the two germline ends. Germline V lookup: CDR1 LNHDA, CDR2 SQIVND (reference sequence). The CDR3 is CASRVEEARVGGYTF. Written as DNA, the CDR3 is TGTGCCAGTAGGGTGGAGGAAGCACGAGTCGGCGGCTACACCTTC.

This clone was picked up one time. The J gene is TRBJ2-1, the V gene TRBV7-2; D perhaps matches TRBD2 (7 bases). Looked up from germline, CDR1 is SGHTA and CDR2 is FQGNSA. Trimming pared 1 base from V and 8 bases from J, leaving 15 bases between. This CDR3 has 15 amino acids. Here the CDR3 DNA reads TGTGCCAGCAGCTTAGGGCGGGGGCTGAGGGATGAGCAGTTCTTC. Its translation: CASSLGRGLRDEQFF.

The genes are TRBV7-2 and TRBJ2-2; 7 nucleotides align to TRBD2. The length of the CDR3 is 14 residues. Germline V gene data show CDR1 as SGHTA and CDR2 as FQGNSA. Trimming cost V 5 bases and J 4 bases; bases outside gene matches: 4. The CDR3 region is CASSMTSRTGELFF. The CDR3 coding sequence is TGTGCCAGCAGCATGACTAGCCGCACCGGGGAGCTGTTTTTT.

The rearrangement links TRBV4-1 to TRBJ2-3, with 12 bases aligning to TRBD2. This CDR3 comprises 17 residues. V was pared by 3 bases and J by 2 bases, with 6 bases of the junction left unmatched. Germline V CDR1 and CDR2: MGHRA, YSYEKL. The CDR3 DNA reads as TGCGCCAGCAGCCAGCCCCTAGCGGGAGGGGACACAGATACGCAGTATTTT. It translates to CASSQPLAGGDTDTQYF.

A single count supports this clone. This chain joins TRBV11-2 and TRBJ2-7, with TRBD2 matching over 9 bases. Germline CDR1 reads SGHAT; CDR2 reads FQNNGV. V lost 3 bases to trimming and J lost 3 bases; unmatched junction nucleotides: 6. This CDR3 is 15 amino acids long. CDR3 region: CASSFGTSTGYEQYF. The DNA of the CDR3 is TGTGCCAGCAGCTTTGGGACTAGCACTGGCTACGAGCAGTACTTC.

The genes are TRBV9 and TRBJ2-2; D possibly corresponds to TRBD2 (5 bases). V lost 3 bases to trimming and J lost 2 bases, with 14 bases between them. The germline V gene encodes CDR1 SGDLS and CDR2 YYNGEE. This CDR3 region has 16 residues. The CDR3 spells CASSAHEEANTGELFF. Here the CDR3 DNA reads TGTGCCAGCAGCGCTCATGAGGAGGCAAACACCGGGGAGCTGTTTTTT. Full variable domain (remainder filled in from reference TRBV9 and TRBJ2-2): DSGVTQTPKHLITATGQRVTLRCSPRSGDLSVYWYQQSLDQGLQFLIQYYNGEERAKGNILERFSAQQFPDLHSELNLSSLELGDSALYFCASSAHEEANTGELFFGEGSRLTVL.

This clone was detected only once. The chain links TRBV6-5 to TRBJ2-2; D not certain. V dropped 5 bases and J dropped 1 base, with 2 bases sitting between them. The CDR3 covers 12 residues. Germline V gene sequence: CDR1 MNHEY, CDR2 SVGAGI. The DNA for the CDR3 is TGTGCCAGCAGTCAGAACACCGGGGAGCTGTTTTTT. It translates to CASSQNTGELFF.

This clone has only a few counts. This chain uses TRBV5-1 with TRBJ1-2; a weak D match, TRBD1 (5 bases). V lost 7 bases, J lost 2 bases, and 15 bases lay in between. Germline V lookup: CDR1 SGHRS, CDR2 YFSETQ. The CDR3 has 14 amino acids. This CDR3 is CASGLGGGNYGYTF. The CDR3 coding sequence is TGCGCCAGCGGGCTGGGGGGAGGCAACTATGGCTACACCTTC.

The genes are TRBV7-3 and TRBJ2-3; the match to TRBD2 covers 13 bases. Per germline, CDR1 SGHTA and CDR2 FQGTGA. The trim removed 2 bases at V and 8 bases at J, leaving 7 bases unmatched. The CDR3 has 16 residues. The CDR3 sequence: CASSLSGTSGEVTQYF. DNA of the CDR3: TGTGCCAGCAGCTTATCCGGGACTAGCGGGGAGGTTACGCAGTATTTT.

The rearrangement joins TRBV24-1 to TRBJ2-7; 10 bases fit TRBD2. CDR1 and CDR2 (germline): KGHDR, SFDVKD. This CDR3 contains 15 residues. The ends lost 3 bases at V and 4 bases at J; junction bases unmatched: 5. As DNA, the CDR3 is TGTGCCACCAGTGATGGGCCTAGCGGGAGATACGAGCAGTACTTC. It encodes CATSDGPSGRYEQYF.

The chain combines TRBV7-2 with TRBJ2-4; possible D gene TRBD2, 5 bases. V dropped 7 bases and J dropped 8 bases, with 24 bases sitting between them. The germline V gene has CDR1 SGHTA and CDR2 FQGNSA. The CDR3 runs 16 residues. In DNA, the CDR3 is TGTGCCAGCACCAACGACGAGGAGGCCACCCAGGACATTCAGTACTTC. Its translation: CASTNDEEATQDIQYF.

This clone was counted a single time. The chain recombines TRBV5-1 with TRBJ2-1; 10 bases are shared with TRBD1. CDR3 length equals 17 residues. The junction had 9 bases not matched to a gene; V was cut back by 4 bases and J by 2 bases. The V gene's germline CDR1 is SGHRS and CDR2 YFSETQ. The CDR3 DNA sequence: TGCGCCAGCAGCCCAGCGCCCGGGACAGGGGCCTACAATGAGCAGTTCTTC. It yields the protein CASSPAPGTGAYNEQFF.

V usage is TRBV7-9 and J usage is TRBJ2-5; D perhaps matches TRBD1 (5 bases). V was pared by 1 base and J by 4 bases, with 7 bases between. The CDR3 is 13 amino acids. Germline V gene data show CDR1 as SEHNR and CDR2 as FQNEAQ (reference sequence). DNA of the CDR3: TGTGCCAGCAGCTTAGGACAGCTAGAGACCCAGTACTTC. This translates into CASSLGQLETQYF.

The rearrangement joins TRBV6-5 to TRBJ1-1; perhaps TRBD1 as D (6 bases). The CDR3 is made up of 12 amino acids. The V gene lost 2 bases and the J gene lost 7 bases, with 8 bases spanning the gap. Germline V gene sequence: CDR1 MNHEY, CDR2 SVGAGI. The CDR3 is CASSYETGEAFF. The CDR3 nucleotides read TGTGCCAGCAGTTACGAGACAGGTGAAGCTTTCTTT.

V usage is TRBV19 and J usage is TRBJ1-3, with 8 bases aligning to TRBD1. J lost 6 bases, V lost 9 bases, and 10 bases had no gene match. CDR1 is LNHDA, CDR2 SQIVND, per germline (reference sequence). This CDR3 spans 14 amino acids. The CDR3 reads CASATGENLNTIYF. CDR3 DNA sequence: TGTGCCAGCGCGACAGGGGAAAATCTAAACACCATATATTTT.

The chain couples TRBV9 to TRBJ1-1; possible D gene TRBD1, 6 bases. The V end was cut by 5 bases, the J end by 5 bases, with 16 bases between. The germline CDR1 and CDR2 sequences are SGDLS and YYNGEE. CDR3 length equals 14 residues. In nucleotides, the CDR3 is TGTGCCAGCAGTCCCAGGGGCCGGAGAACTGAAGCTTTCTTT. Its translation is CASSPRGRRTEAFF.

The chain employs TRBV18 and TRBJ1-1; D may be TRBD1 (5 bases). V shed 3 bases and J shed 0 bases, with 14 bases lying between them. The CDR3 length is 16 residues. In germline, CDR1 is KGHSH, CDR2 LQKENI. For the CDR3, the DNA is TGTGCCAGCTCACCTAATTACCAGACAGTGAACACTGAAGCTTTCTTT. It yields the protein CASSPNYQTVNTEAFF. The full variable domain, completed using reference TRBV18 and TRBJ1-1, is NAGVMQNPRHLVRRRGQEARLRCSPMKGHSHVYWYRQLPEEGLKFMVYLQKENIIDESGMPKERFSAEFPKEGPSILRIQQVVRGDSAAYFCASSPNYQTVNTEAFFGQGTRLTVV.

The CDR3 bases are TGTGCCAGCAGCCCCGGGGGCGGGGGATCCCTCTACGAGCAGTACTTC. It encodes CASSPGGGGSLYEQYF. This chain uses TRBV7-2 with TRBJ2-7, with a weak D call TRBD2 (7 bases). Trimming stripped 5 bases from V and 3 bases from J, with 20 bases between. The germline CDR1 and CDR2 sequences are SGHTA and FQGNSA. CDR3 length: 16 residues.

The rearrangement joins TRBV11-3 to TRBJ2-5; no clear D gene. Germline values: CDR1 SGHNT, CDR2 YENEEA. The germline V and J ends were trimmed by 5 bases and 5 bases, with 12 bases remaining between them. The CDR3 has 13 residues. DNA for the CDR3: TGTGCCAGCAGCCCAGATCCCTTGGAGACCCAGTACTTC. Its protein product is CASSPDPLETQYF.

The chain couples TRBV5-1 to TRBJ2-5; D gene unclear. This CDR3 region has 12 residues. V shed 4 bases and J shed 5 bases, with 9 bases lying between them. Germline V gene lookup returns CDR1 SGHRS and CDR2 YFSETQ. The CDR3 coding sequence is TGCGCCAGCAGCCCTGCGATGGAGACCCAGTACTTC. Amino acids: CASSPAMETQYF.

With regard to this clone: At one of its ends the junction is not consistent with the germline gene, which may arise from a read error. This chain uses TRBV5-6 with TRBJ2-7, with D maybe TRBD2 (5 bases). This CDR3 is 16 amino acids long. Per the germline V gene, CDR1 is SGHDT and CDR2 is YYEEEE. The CDR3 region has the DNA TGTGCCAGCAGGTTGGGGAGTCTGACTTTATCCTACGAGCAGTACTTC. This translates into CASRLGSLTLSYEQYF. Full variable domain (missing parts from reference TRBV5-6 and TRBJ2-7): DAGVTQSPTHLIKTRGQQVTLRCSPKSGHDTVSWYQQALGQGPQFIFQYYEEEERQRGNFPDRFSGHQFPNYSSELNVNALLLGDSALYLCASRLGSLTLSYEQYFGPGTRLTVT.

The V and J genes are TRBV15 and TRBJ1-3, with TRBD1 as a possible D gene (5 bases). V was shortened by 5 bases and J by 0 bases, with 11 bases between the two germline ends. The CDR3 extends over 15 amino acids. Looked up from germline, CDR1 is LNHNV and CDR2 is YYDKDF (reference sequence). The DNA of the CDR3 is TGTGCCACCAGCCGGGGGATAGACTCTGGAAACACCATATATTTT. This codes for CATSRGIDSGNTIYF.

The genes are TRBV29-1 and TRBJ2-5; 9 bases are shared with TRBD1. The CDR3 totals 14 residues. The J segment lost 0 bases and the V segment lost 6 bases, leaving 5 bases of the junction unmatched. Germline V gene lookup returns CDR1 SQVTM and CDR2 ANQGSEA. This CDR3 is CSVLRDRDQETQYF. CDR3 DNA sequence: TGCAGCGTCCTTAGGGACAGGGACCAAGAGACCCAGTACTTC. The variable domain in full, completed from reference TRBV29-1 and TRBJ2-5, reads SAVISQKPSRDICQRGTSLTIQCQVDSQVTMMFWYRQQPGQSLTLIATANQGSEATYESGFVIDKFPISRPNLTFSTLTVSNMSPEDSSIYLCSVLRDRDQETQYFGPGTRLLVL.

The chain uses TRBV6-5 and TRBJ2-7; 11 bases line up with TRBD2. J gave up 4 bases and V 4 bases, and 9 bases lay outside the gene matches. Germline lookup yields CDR1 MNHEY and CDR2 SVGAGI. The CDR3 totals 16 residues. In nucleotides, the CDR3 is TGTGCCAGCAGTTCCAGTAGCGGGGGGGCCTTTTACGAGCAGTACTTC. It specifies CASSSSSGGAFYEQYF.

This clone was seen once. The chain uses TRBV28 and TRBJ1-4; D not resolved. Germline V gene data show CDR1 as MDHEN and CDR2 as SYDVKM. V lost 6 bases and J 7 bases, leaving 15 bases between the germline ends. This CDR3 is built from 14 residues. The CDR3 sequence is CASSPARRGEKLFF. The CDR3 DNA sequence: TGTGCCAGCAGCCCTGCCAGGCGGGGTGAAAAACTGTTTTTT.